This TCR beta chain was obtained from a study of spatial heterogeneity in lung cancer. Study-level results: How many expanded intratumoral alpha and beta TCRs were present tracked the tumor mutation count, which was a count of nonsynonymous mutations.

The time point is: sample taken at primary tumor resection. CDR1 is SGHDT, CDR2 YYEEEE, per germline. Trimming stripped 1 base from V and 2 bases from J, with 13 bases between. The CDR3 runs to 15 residues. Using its own MiXCR run on the 5' RACE reads, TCRdb lists one record per CDR3 protein. There are around 7,500 distinct CDR3 sequences in the sample; roughly 14% occur only once, and 8.1% lies in the top ten. This clonotype has a count of ten or more. Antigen specificity is unknown. The receptor's source is a male donor with early-stage non-small cell lung cancer. The sequencing here drew on lung tumor tissue, taken at surgery. The chain couples TRBV5-6 to TRBJ2-7; perhaps TRBD2 as D (5 bases). CDR3 in amino acids: CASSLLKRAAYEQYF. CDR3 DNA: TGTGCCAGCAGCTTGCTCAAGAGGGCGGCCTACGAGCAGTACTTC.